These T cell receptor beta chains were read from a single sample in a study of shared clonotypes between healthy human individuals. Sequencing used immunoSEQ multiplex PCR; TCRdb keeps in-frame clones, though not all of them. The data contain fewer than 650,000 clones, over 65% of them seen just once; the ten biggest clones take up roughly 13%. The specimen sequenced was PBMCs. The receptors shown here come from a woman aged 40 to 49 in good health. Some clones in this sample may be carry-over from other donors' samples. Each CDR3 is given with its conserved first and last residue. The D gene is left open where the match is weak. The size entry is marked missing in some rows and otherwise reads once, few, many or a size class.

CASRDYRDSCEQYF	TGTGCCAGCAGGGACTACAGGGACTCCTGCGAGCAGTACTTC	TRBV6-5	TRBJ2-7	.	once
CASTTPGTSPADEQFF	TGTGCCAGCACCACCCCCGGGACTTCCCCGGCGGATGAGCAGTTCTTC	TRBV28	TRBJ2-1	.	.
CASKYEAGAVGELFF	TGTGCCAGCAAGTATGAAGCGGGAGCTGTCGGGGAGCTGTTTTTT	TRBV2	TRBJ2-2	TRBD2	.
CASSEGAGELFF	TGTGCCAGCAGTGAAGGTGCGGGGGAGCTGTTTTTT	TRBV2	TRBJ2-2	.	.
CASSIDGGGGTDTQYF	TGTGCCAGTAGTATAGATGGTGGAGGTGGCACAGATACGCAGTATTTT	TRBV19	TRBJ2-3	.	.
CASSTGRGIFAGELFF	TGTGCCAGTAGTACCGGGAGGGGAATTTTTGCCGGGGAGCTGTTTTTT	TRBV19	TRBJ2-2	TRBD2	.
CSVTEGPNYGYTF	TGCAGCGTTACGGAGGGCCCTAACTATGGCTACACCTTC	TRBV29-1	TRBJ1-2	.	many
CSVGSEQRFF	TGCAGCGTGGGTTCCGAGCAGCGGTTCTTC	TRBV29-1	TRBJ2-1	.	.
CASSEQGKGEKLFF	TGTGCCAGCAGCGAACAGGGAAAGGGGGAAAAACTGTTTTTT	TRBV9	TRBJ1-4	.	.
CATSRARTGTLTGELFF	TGTGCCACCAGCAGAGCACGGACAGGAACGCTCACCGGGGAGCTGTTTTTT	TRBV15	TRBJ2-2	TRBD1	.
CASSSPGYEQYF	TGTGCCAGCAGTTCGCCGGGCTACGAGCAGTACTTC	TRBV28	TRBJ2-7	.	.
CASSQYGRSSGNTIYF	TGTGCCAGCAGCCAATATGGCAGGAGCTCTGGAAACACCATATATTTT	TRBV14	TRBJ1-3	.	.
CAWSVHTDTQYF	TGTGCCTGGAGTGTACACACAGATACGCAGTATTTT	TRBV30	TRBJ2-3	.	.
CASSQVGLAAETQYF	TGCGCCAGCAGCCAAGTTGGACTAGCGGCGGAGACCCAGTACTTC	TRBV4-1	TRBJ2-5	TRBD2	once
CASSLYRGGYNEQFF	TGCGCCAGCAGCTTGTACAGGGGAGGGTACAATGAGCAGTTCTTC	TRBV5-1	TRBJ2-1	.	.
CAGGGGRTNEKLFF	TGTGCCGGGGGAGGGGGCAGAACTAATGAAAAACTGTTTTTT	TRBV28	TRBJ1-4	TRBD1	once
CASSIDRSGHQPQHF	TGTGCCAGTAGTATAGATCGGTCAGGCCATCAGCCCCAGCATTTT	TRBV19	TRBJ1-5	.	.
CASSYRREVPNEQFF	TGTGCCAGCAGTTACAGGCGGGAGGTTCCCAATGAGCAGTTCTTC	TRBV6-5	TRBJ2-1	TRBD2	medium-sized
CASSSSGGVDTEAFF	TGTGCCAGCAGTTCCTCAGGGGGCGTCGACACTGAAGCTTTCTTT	TRBV28	TRBJ1-1	TRBD1	.
CASSLRTGVNEKLFF	TGTGCCAGCAGCTTACGGACAGGGGTTAATGAAAAACTGTTTTTT	TRBV4-2	TRBJ1-4	TRBD1	.
CAWSPGTDWMAGELFF	TGTGCCTGGAGTCCCGGGACAGACTGGATGGCTGGGGAGCTGTTTTTT	TRBV30	TRBJ2-2	TRBD1	.
CASSLATGGAETQYF	TGTGCCAGCAGCTTGGCGACAGGGGGCGCGGAGACCCAGTACTTC	TRBV5-4	TRBJ2-5	TRBD1	.
CASRGQNTEAFF	TGTGCCAGCAGAGGACAGAACACTGAAGCTTTCTTT	TRBV25-1	TRBJ1-1	.	many
CASSPLAQGGGYTF	TGTGCCAGCAGCCCCCTCGCCCAGGGGGGGGGCTACACCTTC	TRBV7-2	TRBJ1-2	TRBD1	.
CASSPGQLINQPQHF	TGTGCCAGCTCACCCGGGCAGCTCATTAATCAGCCCCAGCATTTT	TRBV18	TRBJ1-5	.	.
CASSLGAGVGNEQFF	TGCGCCAGCAGTCTCGGAGCGGGAGTGGGTAATGAGCAGTTCTTC	TRBV10-2	TRBJ2-1	TRBD2	.
CASSPQLAGAYNEQFF	TGTGCCAGCAGCCCCCAACTAGCGGGGGCCTACAATGAGCAGTTCTTC	TRBV9	TRBJ2-1	TRBD2	once
CASSLMGSGNNEQFF	TGCGCCAGCAGCTTGATGGGTAGCGGGAACAATGAGCAGTTCTTC	TRBV5-1	TRBJ2-1	TRBD2	.
CSVSAGDNQPQHF	TGCAGCGTTAGTGCAGGGGATAATCAGCCCCAGCATTTT	TRBV29-1	TRBJ1-5	.	.
CASSISGRGGNQPQHF	TGTGCCAGTAGTATTTCGGGACGAGGGGGGAATCAGCCCCAGCATTTT	TRBV19	TRBJ1-5	.	.
CAWSVLGDNQPQHF	TGTGCCTGGAGTGTACTGGGAGACAATCAGCCCCAGCATTTT	TRBV30	TRBJ1-5	.	.
CASSPTLATQANEQFF	TGTGCCAGCAGCCCGACACTAGCAACTCAGGCAAATGAGCAGTTCTTC	TRBV7-3	TRBJ2-1	.	once
CASSRGTGNTEAFF	TGTGCCAGCAGCCGAGGGACAGGGAACACTGAAGCTTTCTTT	TRBV5-8	TRBJ1-1	TRBD1	.
CASSQVGRTGELFF	TGTGCCAGCAGCCAAGTAGGTCGGACCGGGGAGCTGTTTTTT	TRBV14	TRBJ2-2	.	.
CASSGTGKNQPQHF	TGTGCCAGCAGTGGGACAGGCAAAAATCAGCCCCAGCATTTT	TRBV2	TRBJ1-5	TRBD1	.
CASSLGQGWKFF	TGTGCCAGCAGCTTGGGGCAGGGCTGGAAGTTCTTC	TRBV5-6	TRBJ2-1	.	.
CASSLVGGRDTGELFF	TGTGCCAGCAGCTTGGTAGGGGGGAGAGACACCGGGGAGCTGTTTTTT	TRBV5-6	TRBJ2-2	.	.
CASSPLSGPVRQFF	TGTGCCAGCAGCCCCCTTAGCGGGCCTGTGCGGCAGTTCTTC	TRBV11-2	TRBJ2-1	TRBD2	few
CASSVLSSDYNEQFF	TGTGCCAGCAGCGTATTGTCTAGCGACTACAATGAGCAGTTCTTC	TRBV9	TRBJ2-1	.	.
CASSLRRGDTQYF	TGTGCCAGCAGCTTGCGTAGGGGAGATACGCAGTATTTT	TRBV5-4	TRBJ2-3	.	.
CASSLDGVGPYEQYF	TGTGCCAGCAGCTTAGATGGGGTTGGACCCTACGAGCAGTACTTC	TRBV7-2	TRBJ2-7	.	.
CASSFGGYGYTF	TGTGCCAGCAGCTTTGGGGGCTATGGCTACACCTTC	TRBV14	TRBJ1-2	.	.
CASSYSGYEQYF	TGTGCCAGCAGCTACTCCGGGTACGAGCAGTACTTC	TRBV7-9	TRBJ2-7	.	.
CASSRVGGQGRGEQFF	TGTGCCAGCAGCCGCGTCGGCGGACAGGGACGGGGGGAGCAGTTCTTC	TRBV16	TRBJ2-1	TRBD1	.
CASNSGGGYNEQFF	TGCGCCAGCAACTCGGGAGGGGGCTACAATGAGCAGTTCTTC	TRBV10-2	TRBJ2-1	TRBD2	.
CASRPTGRGNTEAFF	TGCGCCAGCAGACCGACAGGGAGGGGGAACACTGAAGCTTTCTTT	TRBV5-1	TRBJ1-1	TRBD1	.
CASSLKDTGELFF	TGTGCCAGCAGCTTAAAGGACACCGGGGAGCTGTTTTTT	TRBV7-8	TRBJ2-2	.	.
CASSPRTSRYNEQFF	TGTGCCAGCTCCCCTAGGACTAGCAGATACAATGAGCAGTTCTTC	TRBV18	TRBJ2-1	TRBD2	.
CASIIQGAVNTEAFF	TGTGCCAGCATCATACAGGGGGCTGTGAACACTGAAGCTTTCTTT	TRBV9	TRBJ1-1	TRBD1	many
CANPNWGADYGYTF	TGTGCCAATCCGAACTGGGGCGCTGACTATGGCTACACCTTC	TRBV6-5	TRBJ1-2	.	.
CASSAPGEGSEAFF	TGTGCCAGCAGCGCCCCGGGGGAGGGCTCTGAAGCTTTCTTT	TRBV7-9	TRBJ1-1	.	.
CATSSRRGHNSPLHF	TGTGCCACCAGCTCCCGTCGGGGTCATAATTCACCCCTCCACTTT	TRBV15	TRBJ1-6	.	.
CASRLAGDTDTQYF	TGTGCCAGTAGATTGGCGGGGGACACAGATACGCAGTATTTT	TRBV19	TRBJ2-3	TRBD2	.
CASSEGLPYEQYF	TGTGCCAGCAGTGAAGGGCTACCCTACGAGCAGTACTTC	TRBV6-1	TRBJ2-7	.	few
CASSTTGLNTEAFF	TGTGCCAGCAGTACGACAGGTCTGAACACTGAAGCTTTCTTT	TRBV28	TRBJ1-1	.	once
CASSPRTSGNNEQFF	TGTGCCAGCAGCCCCAGGACTAGCGGGAACAATGAGCAGTTCTTC	TRBV11-3	TRBJ2-1	TRBD2	.
CASSSFGLAGKGNEQFF	TGTGCCAGCAGTTCTTTCGGACTAGCGGGAAAAGGAAATGAGCAGTTCTTC	TRBV28	TRBJ2-1	TRBD2	.